The next 27 T cell receptor beta chains were all read from a single sample in a study of T-cell memory formation after mild COVID-19 (dated by TCRdb to about 2021). Library prep was done by 5' RACE. Sequencing used an Illumina NovaSeq 6000. Using fastp at Q25 and MiXCR, TCRdb reprocessed the public reads and kept productive beta chains. Merged by CDR3 protein, the rows form single entries marked with the most common genes and DNA. The sample contains 350,000 to 500,000 distinct CDR3 sequences, under 20% of them found a single time. The biggest ten clones account for roughly 21% of the sample. The source material was PBMCs or a T cell subset sorted from them (not recorded which). These receptors were taken from a man aged 18 to 35 who had mild COVID-19 (a few samples of this study predate the infection). The sample titles of this study are shuffled in the database, so cell type and time point are left out; the donor was told from shared clones.

This clonotype was counted many times. The rearrangement joins TRBV12-3 or TRBV12-4 to TRBJ1-1; the D gene is possibly TRBD1 (5 bases). The CDR3 length is 13 residues. V was shortened by 3 bases and J by 7 bases, with 12 bases between the two germline ends. The CDR3 DNA reads as TGTGCCAGCAGTTTCGCAGGGCGGTTTGAAGCTTTCTTT. Encoded protein: CASSFAGRFEAFF.

The genes are TRBV4-1 and TRBJ2-3; D possibly corresponds to TRBD2 (7 bases). Germline CDR1 and CDR2: MGHRA and YSYEKL. This CDR3 spans 15 amino acids. V was clipped by 2 bases and J by 6 bases, with 15 bases between them. The CDR3 loop is CASSQTPGGQDTQYF. The CDR3 nucleotides read TGCGCCAGCAGCCAAACGCCGGGGGGCCAGGATACGCAGTATTTT.

This clonotype has only one observation. The CDR3 DNA follows: TGTGCCAGCAGTTTCACGGGGGGGGCAGCCGGGGAGCTGTTTTTT. Its translation: CASSFTGGAAGELFF. The chain uses TRBV27 and TRBJ2-2; the match to TRBD2 covers 8 bases. The germline gives CDR1 MNHEY, CDR2 SMNVEV (reference sequence). The V segment lost 3 bases and the J segment 6 bases; nucleotides outside the gene matches: 6. The CDR3 sequence is 15 residues long.

This clonotype was seen a handful of times. The chain has TRBV7-9 and TRBJ2-2, with 10 nucleotides matching TRBD1. The germline CDR1 and CDR2 sequences are SEHNR and FQNEAQ (reference sequence). The V and J ends lost 2 bases and 3 bases, in that order; junction bases with no gene match: 6. The CDR3 runs 17 residues. CDR3 bases: TGTGCCAGCAGCTTATTGGGACAGGGGCGCGACACCGGGGAGCTGTTTTTT. Its protein product is CASSLLGQGRDTGELFF.

This clonotype was picked up a small number of times. V gene TRBV6-5 combines with J gene TRBJ1-2; tentative D call: TRBD1 (5 bases). The V and J ends lost 6 bases and 4 bases respectively, with 18 bases between them. The CDR3 is 15 amino acids. CDR1 MNHEY and CDR2 SVGAGI come from the germline V gene. The DNA for the CDR3 is TGTGCCAGCAGCCGATATGCCCGGGGGGGCTATGGCTACACCTTC. Its translation is CASSRYARGGYGYTF.

The chain recombines TRBV30 with TRBJ1-2; 8 positions match TRBD1. CDR3 size: 12 residues. CDR1 and CDR2 (germline): GTSNPN, SVGIG (reference sequence). Unmatched junction bases numbered 7, after V lost 5 bases and J lost 8 bases. The chain's CDR3 is CAWEMDRVGYTF. The CDR3 DNA reads as TGTGCCTGGGAAATGGACAGGGTCGGCTACACCTTC.

This clonotype was seen a handful of times. The J gene is TRBJ1-3, the V gene TRBV5-1; a possible D gene is TRBD1 (5 bases). The CDR3 length is 12 residues. V was pared by 8 bases and J by 3 bases, with 9 bases between. Germline-derived CDR1 and CDR2 are SGHRS and YFSETQ. In DNA form, the CDR3 reads TGCGCCAGTCAGGGATTTGGAAACACCATATATTTT. It is translated as CASQGFGNTIYF.

This chain joins TRBV5-6 and TRBJ2-2, with 9 bases lining up with TRBD1. This CDR3 is 16 amino acids long. Germline V gene lookup returns CDR1 SGHDT and CDR2 YYEEEE. V lost 4 bases to trimming and J lost 5 bases; unmatched junction nucleotides: 9. This chain's CDR3 is CASSTRTGAFTGELFF. DNA of the CDR3: TGTGCCAGCAGCACACGGACAGGGGCTTTTACCGGGGAGCTGTTTTTT.

There are a few counts of this clonotype. This sequence joins TRBV5-6 and TRBJ1-2; TRBD1 agrees at 7 bases. CDR1 SGHDT and CDR2 YYEEEE come from the germline V gene. The CDR3 consists of 16 residues. V gave up 4 bases and J gave up 5 bases; unmatched junction bases: 14. CDR3 in DNA: TGTGCCAGCAGCCCGGGACAGCTTCTAACCCTTTATGGCTACACCTTC. Translation gives CASSPGQLLTLYGYTF.

This chain links TRBV5-6 with TRBJ2-1; the D gene is possibly TRBD2 (5 bases). The CDR3 has 12 amino acids. V was shortened by 4 bases and J by 10 bases, with 12 bases between the two germline ends. Per germline, CDR1 SGHDT and CDR2 YYEEEE. CDR3 region: CASSVDPGEQFF. The CDR3 DNA is TGTGCCAGCAGCGTGGACCCGGGGGAGCAGTTCTTC.

This clonotype occurred many times. The J gene is TRBJ2-7, the V gene TRBV5-1; a possible D gene is TRBD2 (6 bases). Per germline, CDR1 SGHRS and CDR2 YFSETQ. V was trimmed by 4 bases and J by 6 bases, leaving 20 bases between them. The CDR3 loop spans 15 amino acids. CDR3 sequence: CASSRGSGEIGEQYF. The CDR3 region has the DNA TGCGCCAGCAGCCGGGGGTCGGGGGAGATAGGCGAGCAGTACTTC.

This clonotype turned up a few times. The chain employs TRBV28 and TRBJ1-1; perhaps TRBD1 as D (5 bases). The CDR3 totals 12 residues. Looked up from germline, CDR1 is MDHEN and CDR2 is SYDVKM. Trimming pared 6 bases from V and 6 bases from J, leaving 11 bases between. The DNA for the CDR3 is TGTGCCAGCAGCGTGCAGGGTCCTGAAGCTTTCTTT. Translated: CASSVQGPEAFF.

The chain employs TRBV5-8 and TRBJ2-7; 9 bases map to TRBD2. The germline gives CDR1 SGHTS, CDR2 YDEGEE. The CDR3 extends over 14 amino acids. V dropped 4 bases and J dropped 2; count of bases not matched to a gene: 4. CDR3 DNA: TGTGCCAGCAGCAATAGCGGGGGCCCCTACGAGCAGTACTTC. As protein: CASSNSGGPYEQYF.

This clonotype turned up a few times. This sequence joins TRBV4-1 and TRBJ2-5; D is perhaps TRBD2 (7 bases). V was shortened by 3 bases and J by 13 bases, with 24 bases between the two germline ends. The germline V gene encodes CDR1 MGHRA and CDR2 YSYEKL. The CDR3 length is 15 residues. This CDR3 reads CASSHLGGPLPIRYF. CDR3 sequence (DNA): TGCGCCAGCAGCCACCTGGGGGGGCCTCTTCCCATCCGGTACTTC.

The CDR3 DNA reads TGCGCCAGCAGCCAAGATGTGGGCACCAACACCGGGGAGCTGTTTTTT. This codes for CASSQDVGTNTGELFF. The chain employs TRBV4-1 and TRBJ2-2; D ambiguous. This CDR3 region has 16 residues. V lost 0 bases and J 2 bases, leaving 10 bases between the germline ends. CDR1 is MGHRA, CDR2 YSYEKL, per germline.

This clonotype was detected ten times or more. This chain connects TRBV20-1 to TRBJ2-5; D is possibly TRBD2 (5 bases). CDR1 and CDR2 (germline): DFQATT, SNEGSKA (reference sequence). V dropped 3 bases and J dropped 4 bases, with 12 bases sitting between them. The CDR3 has 13 residues. The CDR3 here is CSASADLRETQYF. Here the CDR3 DNA reads TGCAGTGCTAGCGCGGACTTAAGAGAGACCCAGTACTTC.

This clonotype has at least ten counts. The gene calls are TRBV7-9 and TRBJ2-2; D remains ambiguous. Germline V CDR1 and CDR2: SEHNR, FQNEAQ (reference sequence). V was shortened by 6 bases and J by 0 bases, with 8 bases between the two germline ends. CDR3 length: 14 amino acids. The CDR3 loop is CASSWDTNTGELFF. As DNA, the CDR3 is TGTGCCAGCAGTTGGGATACGAACACCGGGGAGCTGTTTTTT.

The chain links TRBV6-6 to TRBJ2-4; 8 bases line up with TRBD1. CDR3 length equals 16 residues. The V gene's germline CDR1 is MNHNY and CDR2 SVGAGI (reference sequence). The ends lost 6 bases at V and 2 bases at J; junction bases unmatched: 9. CDR3 nucleotides: TGTGCCAGCAGAAGACAGGGGCTGGTGACCAAAAACATTCAGTACTTC. Translating it yields CASRRQGLVTKNIQYF.

This clonotype was seen at least ten times. V gene TRBV7-9 combines with J gene TRBJ2-3; D is unresolved. Germline CDR1 and CDR2: SEHNR and FQNEAQ (reference sequence). The CDR3 is 14 amino acids. V was clipped by 1 base and J by 5 bases, with 10 bases between them. This CDR3 is CASSLVGLLDTQYF. CDR3 in DNA: TGTGCCAGCAGCTTAGTGGGCCTCCTAGATACGCAGTATTTT. The variable domain in full, completed from reference TRBV7-9 and TRBJ2-3, reads DTGVSQNPRHKITKRGQNVTFRCDPISEHNRLYWYRQTLGQGPEFLTYFQNEAQLEKSRLLSDRFSAERPKGSFSTLEIQRTEQGDSAMYLCASSLVGLLDTQYFGPGTRLTVL.

This clonotype turned up a few times. The chain carries TRBV29-1 and TRBJ1-2; possible D gene TRBD1, 5 bases. The CDR3 consists of 17 residues. The V end lost 3 bases, the J end lost 1 base, and 21 bases lay between the germline ends. Looked up from germline, CDR1 is SQVTM and CDR2 is ANQGSEA. CDR3 protein: CSVDSGVETTLNYGYTF. DNA for the CDR3: TGCAGCGTTGATTCGGGGGTAGAGACAACTCTTAACTATGGCTACACCTTC.

The gene calls are TRBV11-2 and TRBJ2-1; 7 bases agree with TRBD1. Looked up from germline, CDR1 is SGHAT and CDR2 is FQNNGV. The V segment lost 7 bases and the J segment 8 bases; nucleotides outside the gene matches: 14. CDR3 length: 15 residues. The CDR3 reads CASTTTGMDGHEQFF. CDR3 sequence (DNA): TGTGCCAGCACAACGACAGGGATGGATGGGCATGAGCAGTTCTTC.

CDR3 residues: CASSQVKGEQYV. CDR3 bases: TGTGCCAGCAGCCAAGTGAAGGGCGAGCAGTACGTC. The chain couples TRBV3-1 to TRBJ2-7; D not certain. V shed 1 base and J shed 6 bases, with 7 bases lying between them. CDR1 and CDR2 (germline): LGHDT, YNNKEL (reference sequence). This CDR3 region has 12 residues.

This clonotype was seen only a few times. The chain recombines TRBV15 with TRBJ2-7, with 12 nucleotides matching TRBD1. Losses at the gene ends were 5 bases for V and 2 bases for J; bases not matched to a gene: 4. This CDR3 comprises 15 residues. Germline V gene lookup returns CDR1 LNHNV and CDR2 YYDKDF (reference sequence). DNA of the CDR3: TGTGCCACCAGCCCGGGGGACAGGGGGCCCTACGAGCAGTACGTC. Translation gives CATSPGDRGPYEQYV.

The CDR3 here is CASSLQEELFF. CDR3 bases: TGTGCCAGCTCGCTACAGGAGGAGCTGTTTTTT. The chain carries TRBV18 and TRBJ2-2; a possible D gene is TRBD1 (5 bases). Trimming shortened V by 6 bases and J by 10 bases, and 9 bases separated the two germline ends. CDR3 length equals 11 residues. CDR1 is KGHSH and CDR2 is LQKENI in the germline V gene.

The chain couples TRBV7-2 to TRBJ2-1; 13 bases are shared with TRBD2. V lost 2 bases and J lost 0; bases outside the gene matches: 4. Germline CDR1 SGHTA, CDR2 FQGNSA. The CDR3 runs 18 residues. CDR3 in DNA: TGTGCCAGCAGCTTAACTAGCGGGGGGGTTAGCTCCTACAATGAGCAGTTCTTC. Amino acids: CASSLTSGGVSSYNEQFF.

This clonotype has a handful of counts. The chain joins TRBV5-5 to TRBJ2-3, with 8 bases matching TRBD1. This CDR3 has 16 residues. J gave up 1 base and V 0 bases, and 4 bases lay outside the gene matches. Per germline, CDR1 SGHKS and CDR2 YYEKEE (reference sequence). The CDR3 DNA reads as TGTGCCAGCAGCTTGGCCGGACAGGGAGGCACAGATACGCAGTATTTT. Translating gives CASSLAGQGGTDTQYF.

This clonotype was picked up a small number of times. This sequence joins TRBV4-1 and TRBJ2-4; a possible D gene is TRBD1 (6 bases). Trimming took off 0 bases at V and 2 bases at J, with 14 bases between the two ends. Germline V gene sequence: CDR1 MGHRA, CDR2 YSYEKL. This CDR3 has 17 residues. CDR3 sequence: CASSQDLNRVTKNIQYF. The CDR3 region has the DNA TGCGCCAGCAGCCAAGACTTAAACAGGGTGACCAAAAACATTCAGTACTTC.